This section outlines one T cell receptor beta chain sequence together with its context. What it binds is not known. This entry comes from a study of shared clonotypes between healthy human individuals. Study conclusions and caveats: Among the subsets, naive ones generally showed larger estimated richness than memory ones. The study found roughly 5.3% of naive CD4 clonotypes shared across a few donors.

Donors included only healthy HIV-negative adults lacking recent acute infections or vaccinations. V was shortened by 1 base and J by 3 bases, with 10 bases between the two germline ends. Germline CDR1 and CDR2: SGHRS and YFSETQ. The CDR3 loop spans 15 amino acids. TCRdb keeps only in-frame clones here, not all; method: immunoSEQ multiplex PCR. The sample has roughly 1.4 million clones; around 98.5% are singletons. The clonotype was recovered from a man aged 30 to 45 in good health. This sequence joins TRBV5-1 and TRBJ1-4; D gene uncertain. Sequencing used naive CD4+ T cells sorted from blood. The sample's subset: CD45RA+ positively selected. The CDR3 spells CASSLTGLANEKLFF. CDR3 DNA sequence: TGCGCCAGCAGCTTGACGGGTTTGGCTAATGAAAAACTGTTTTTT. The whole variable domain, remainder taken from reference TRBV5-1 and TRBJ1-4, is KAGVTQTPRYLIKTRGQQVTLSCSPISGHRSVSWYQQTPGQGLQFLFEYFSETQRNKGNFPGRFSGRQFSNSRSEMNVSTLELGDSALYLCASSLTGLANEKLFFGSGTQLSVL.